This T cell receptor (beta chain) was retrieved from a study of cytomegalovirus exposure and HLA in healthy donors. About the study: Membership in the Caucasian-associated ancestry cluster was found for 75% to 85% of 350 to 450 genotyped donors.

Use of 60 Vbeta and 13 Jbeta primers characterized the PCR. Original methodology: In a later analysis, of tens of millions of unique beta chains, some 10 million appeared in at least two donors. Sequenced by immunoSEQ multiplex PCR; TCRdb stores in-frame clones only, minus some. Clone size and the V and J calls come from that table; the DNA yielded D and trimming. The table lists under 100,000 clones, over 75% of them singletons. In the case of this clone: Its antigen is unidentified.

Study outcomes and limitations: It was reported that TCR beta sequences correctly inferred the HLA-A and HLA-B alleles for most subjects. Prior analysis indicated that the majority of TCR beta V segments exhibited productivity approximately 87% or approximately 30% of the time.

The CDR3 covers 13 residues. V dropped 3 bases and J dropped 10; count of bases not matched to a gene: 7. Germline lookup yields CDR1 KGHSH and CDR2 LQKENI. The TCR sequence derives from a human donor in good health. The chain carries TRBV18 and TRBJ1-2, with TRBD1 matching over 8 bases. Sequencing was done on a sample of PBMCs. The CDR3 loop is CASSPEAGGFYTF. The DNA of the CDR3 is TGTGCCAGCTCACCGGAGGCAGGGGGCTTCTACACCTTC.